The 17 T cell receptor beta chains in this list originate from one sample, sequenced in a study of identical twins. TCRdb itself ran the 5' RACE reads through MiXCR, one entry per CDR3 protein. The data show approximately 890,000 distinct CDR3 sequences, more than 9% seen once. These data also formed part of another study, on yellow fever vaccine responses in identical twins.

Sequencing was done on a sample of PBMCs. These receptors were taken from a woman aged 18-29 years in good health.

This clonotype was seen a handful of times. The gene calls are TRBV13 and TRBJ2-5; no definite D call. Trimming took 1 base from V and 5 from J, leaving 14 bases between them. There are 15 residues in the CDR3. CDR1 PRHDT and CDR2 FYEKMQ come from the germline V gene (reference sequence). The CDR3 nucleotides read TGTGCCAGCAGCTTAGTGGCAGACCTCCGGGAGACCCAGTACTTC. Translated, it gives CASSLVADLRETQYF.

The table lists this clonotype with many counts. The V call is TRBV3-1, the J call TRBJ2-2; D perhaps matches TRBD1 (6 bases). With 0 bases removed from V and 2 bases from J, the gap between germline ends came to 7 bases. The CDR3 consists of 15 residues. Per germline, CDR1 LGHDT and CDR2 YNNKEL (reference sequence). CDR3 loop: CASSQEGQNTGELFF. DNA of the CDR3: TGTGCCAGCAGCCAAGAGGGACAAAACACCGGGGAGCTGTTTTTT.

This clonotype was observed a handful of times. The chain joins TRBV6-2 or TRBV6-3 to TRBJ2-3; 9 bases are a match to TRBD2. Germline CDR1 MNHEY, CDR2 SVGEGT. V shed 8 bases and J 0 bases; nucleotides not matched to a gene: 6. There are 15 residues in the CDR3. The CDR3 is CASHPSGRSTDTQYF. Here the CDR3 DNA reads TGTGCCAGCCACCCGAGCGGGAGGAGCACAGATACGCAGTATTTT.

This clonotype has just one count. The chain combines TRBV25-1 with TRBJ2-1, with D perhaps TRBD1 or TRBD2 (5 bases each). Germline values: CDR1 MGHDK, CDR2 SYGVNS. The CDR3 consists of 17 residues. Trimming cost V 5 bases and J 8 bases, with 25 bases left between them. Here the CDR3 reads CASSSSRDPTGGDEQFF. CDR3 nucleotides: TGTGCCAGCAGTTCCTCCCGGGACCCCACCGGTGGTGATGAGCAGTTCTTC.

This clonotype was picked up a small number of times. The chain is built from TRBV2 and TRBJ1-1; D not resolved. The V and J ends lost 3 bases and 5 bases respectively, with 4 bases between them. This CDR3 contains 11 residues. Germline values: CDR1 SNHLY, CDR2 FYNNEI. CDR3: CASSDRTEAFF. The CDR3 DNA reads TGTGCCAGCAGTGATCGGACTGAAGCTTTCTTT.

This clonotype has more than one count but fewer than ten. V usage is TRBV7-8 and J usage is TRBJ2-7, with a possible D match to TRBD2 (6 bases). Per germline, CDR1 SGHVS and CDR2 FQNEAQ. The V gene lost 1 base and the J gene lost 5 bases, with 15 bases spanning the gap. The CDR3 extends over 15 amino acids. This chain's CDR3 is CASSLGGGAGNEQYV. Here the CDR3 DNA reads TGTGCCAGCAGCTTAGGTGGCGGGGCTGGCAACGAGCAGTACGTC.

This clonotype was counted only a few times. The gene calls are TRBV10-3 and TRBJ1-5; weak D call: TRBD1 (5 bases). Germline-derived CDR1 and CDR2 are ENHRY and SYGVKD. The V end lost 1 base, the J end lost 1 base, and 8 bases lay between the germline ends. The CDR3 consists of 15 residues. The CDR3 is CAISELGVSNQPQHF. The CDR3 coding sequence is TGTGCCATCAGTGAGTTAGGGGTCAGCAATCAGCCCCAGCATTTT.

The V and J genes are TRBV4-1 and TRBJ2-7; the D gene is possibly TRBD2 (5 bases). Germline V gene lookup returns CDR1 MGHRA and CDR2 YSYEKL. The CDR3 is 14 amino acids. V lost 2 bases to trimming and J lost 3 bases, with 11 bases between them. The CDR3 region has the DNA TGCGCCAGCAGCCAACACACTAGTTTCTACGAGCAGTACTTC. Protein sequence: CASSQHTSFYEQYF.

This clonotype was counted at least ten times. The chain uses TRBV5-6 and TRBJ1-6; D gene ambiguous. The germline V gene has CDR1 SGHDT and CDR2 YYEEEE. The CDR3 sequence is 16 residues long. Trimming took off 1 base at V and 7 bases at J, with 15 bases between the two ends. The CDR3 protein is CASSLLDTALNSPLHF. In DNA, the CDR3 is TGTGCCAGCAGCTTGTTAGATACCGCATTAAATTCACCCCTCCACTTT.

The rearrangement links TRBV15 to TRBJ2-1, with a tentative D call TRBD2 (6 bases). This CDR3 spans 12 amino acids. CDR1 is LNHNV, CDR2 YYDKDF, per germline (reference sequence). Trimming removed 0 bases from V and 10 bases from J, with 7 bases in between. CDR3 in amino acids: CATSRDGGEQFF. The CDR3 nucleotides are TGTGCCACCAGCAGAGACGGGGGAGAGCAGTTCTTC.

The rearrangement uses TRBV2 and TRBJ2-5; 12 bases align to TRBD2. Germline CDR1 and CDR2: SNHLY and FYNNEI. The CDR3 is made up of 15 amino acids. The J segment lost 5 bases and the V segment lost 3 bases, leaving 4 bases of the junction unmatched. The CDR3 region is CASSDPSGGAETQYF. The CDR3 DNA reads as TGTGCCAGCAGTGATCCTAGCGGGGGGGCCGAGACCCAGTACTTC.

This clonotype was counted between two and nine times. The chain links TRBV20-1 to TRBJ2-3; 8 nucleotides align to TRBD2. CDR3 length equals 14 residues. V shed 6 bases, J shed 2 bases, and the junction held 7 bases outside the gene matches. CDR1 and CDR2 (germline): DFQATT, SNEGSKA (reference sequence). CDR3 DNA: TGCAGTGCCCTCACTAGCGGCCCCACAGATACGCAGTATTTT. Translating gives CSALTSGPTDTQYF.

This clonotype was seen more than once but under ten times. The V gene is TRBV12-3 or TRBV12-4, the J gene TRBJ1-6; no definite D call. The CDR3 contains 15 residues. Trimming removed 6 bases from V and 10 bases from J, with 19 bases in between. CDR3 in DNA: TGTGCCAGCAGGTTGGGCCACACAAGCCGATCACCCCTCCACTTT. This sequence encodes CASRLGHTSRSPLHF.

This clonotype was observed a single time. The rearrangement links TRBV18 to TRBJ2-2; D remains unclear. V lost 7 bases, J lost 1 base, and 7 bases lay in between. Germline CDR1 reads KGHSH; CDR2 reads LQKENI. The CDR3 loop spans 13 amino acids. The CDR3 reads CASLPENTGELFF. The CDR3 DNA sequence: TGTGCCAGCTTACCGGAGAACACCGGGGAGCTGTTTTTT.

This clonotype was seen a few times. This rearrangement joins TRBV18 to TRBJ2-7, with D perhaps assigned TRBD1 or TRBD2 (5 bases each). With 0 bases removed from V and 5 bases from J, the gap between germline ends came to 8 bases. The CDR3 is 13 residues long. Germline-derived CDR1 and CDR2 are KGHSH and LQKENI. The CDR3 region has the DNA TGTGCCAGCTCACCACCGGGGGTTGACGAGCAGTACTTC. Its translation: CASSPPGVDEQYF.

This sequence joins TRBV27 and TRBJ2-1; D is perhaps TRBD2 (5 bases). This CDR3 contains 15 residues. Trimming took off 4 bases at V and 6 bases at J, with 16 bases between the two ends. CDR1 and CDR2 (germline): MNHEY, SMNVEV (reference sequence). CDR3 sequence: CASSSGQDWVNEQFF. Written as DNA, the CDR3 is TGTGCCAGCAGTTCCGGCCAGGACTGGGTCAATGAGCAGTTCTTC.

A few counts support this clonotype. The chain uses TRBV21-1 and TRBJ2-7. TRBV21-1 is reported as a pseudogene. The CDR3 runs to 12 residues. The CDR3 loop is CASGDKAYEQYV. The CDR3 region has the DNA TGTGCCAGCGGCGACAAGGCCTACGAGCAGTACGTC.